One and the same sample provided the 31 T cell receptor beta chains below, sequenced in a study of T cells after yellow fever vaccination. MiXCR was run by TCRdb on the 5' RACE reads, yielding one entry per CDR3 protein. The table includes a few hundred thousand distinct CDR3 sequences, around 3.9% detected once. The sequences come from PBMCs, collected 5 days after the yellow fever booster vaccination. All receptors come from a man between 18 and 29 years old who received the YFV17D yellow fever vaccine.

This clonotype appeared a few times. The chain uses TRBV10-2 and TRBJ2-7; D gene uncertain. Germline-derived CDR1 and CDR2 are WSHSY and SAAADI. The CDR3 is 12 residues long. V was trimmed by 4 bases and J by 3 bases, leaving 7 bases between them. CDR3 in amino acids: CASSVSLYEQYV. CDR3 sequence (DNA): TGCGCCAGCAGTGTTTCCCTCTACGAGCAGTACGTC.

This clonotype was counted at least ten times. For the CDR3, the DNA is TGCAGCGCCGAGGGGGACTTACAAGAGACCCAGTACTTC. Encoded protein: CSAEGDLQETQYF. V usage is TRBV29-1 and J usage is TRBJ2-5; D may be TRBD1 or TRBD2 (6 bases each). V lost 7 bases and J 2 bases, leaving 14 bases between the germline ends. Per the germline V gene, CDR1 is SQVTM and CDR2 is ANQGSEA. The CDR3 contains 13 residues.

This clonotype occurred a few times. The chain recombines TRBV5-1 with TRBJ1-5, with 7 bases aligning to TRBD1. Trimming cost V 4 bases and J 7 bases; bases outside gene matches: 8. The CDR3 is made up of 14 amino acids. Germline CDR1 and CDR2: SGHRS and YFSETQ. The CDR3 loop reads CASSTQGPWQPQHF. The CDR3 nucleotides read TGCGCCAGCAGCACACAGGGGCCGTGGCAGCCCCAGCATTTT.

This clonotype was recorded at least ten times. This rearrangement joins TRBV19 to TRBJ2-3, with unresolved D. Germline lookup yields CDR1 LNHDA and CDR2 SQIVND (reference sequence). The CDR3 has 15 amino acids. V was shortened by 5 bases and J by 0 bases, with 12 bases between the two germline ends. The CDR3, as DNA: TGTGCCAGTAGTGGCACAGAGGCTAGCACAGATACGCAGTATTTT. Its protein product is CASSGTEASTDTQYF.

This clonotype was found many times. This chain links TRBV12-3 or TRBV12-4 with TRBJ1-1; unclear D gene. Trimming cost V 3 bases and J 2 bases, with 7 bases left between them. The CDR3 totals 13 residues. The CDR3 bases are TGTGCCAGCAGTTTTTACAGTAACACTGAAGCTTTCTTT. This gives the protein CASSFYSNTEAFF.

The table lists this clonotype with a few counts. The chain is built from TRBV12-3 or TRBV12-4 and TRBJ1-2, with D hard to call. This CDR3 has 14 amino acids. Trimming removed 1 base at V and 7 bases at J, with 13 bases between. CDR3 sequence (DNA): TGTGCCAGCAGTTTAGTAGGGTTTAGTGGTGGCTACACCTTC. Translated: CASSLVGFSGGYTF.

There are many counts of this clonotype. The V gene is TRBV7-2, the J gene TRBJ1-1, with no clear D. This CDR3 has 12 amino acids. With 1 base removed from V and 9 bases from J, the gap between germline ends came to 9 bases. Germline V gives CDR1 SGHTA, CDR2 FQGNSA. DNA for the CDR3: TGTGCCAGCAGCTTAGTGGGGTCCAAAGCTTTCTTT. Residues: CASSLVGSKAFF. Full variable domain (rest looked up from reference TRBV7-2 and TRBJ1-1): GAGVSQSPSNKVTEKGKDVELRCDPISGHTALYWYRQSLGQGLEFLIYFQGNSAPDKSGLPSDRFSAERTGGSVSTLTIQRTQQEDSAVYLCASSLVGSKAFFGQGTRLTVV.

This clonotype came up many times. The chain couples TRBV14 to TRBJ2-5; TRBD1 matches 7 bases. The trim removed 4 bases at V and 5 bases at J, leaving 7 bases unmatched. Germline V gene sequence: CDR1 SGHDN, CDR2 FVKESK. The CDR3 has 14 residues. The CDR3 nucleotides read TGTGCCAGCAGCCGACAGGGTCTAAGGGAGACCCAGTACTTC. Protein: CASSRQGLRETQYF.

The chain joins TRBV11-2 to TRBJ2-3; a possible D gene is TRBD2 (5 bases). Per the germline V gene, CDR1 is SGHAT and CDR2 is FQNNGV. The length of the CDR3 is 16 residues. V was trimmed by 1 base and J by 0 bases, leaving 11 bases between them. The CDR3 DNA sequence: TGTGCCAGCAGCTTAGGGGGTCGACTAAGCACAGATACGCAGTATTTT. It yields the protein CASSLGGRLSTDTQYF.

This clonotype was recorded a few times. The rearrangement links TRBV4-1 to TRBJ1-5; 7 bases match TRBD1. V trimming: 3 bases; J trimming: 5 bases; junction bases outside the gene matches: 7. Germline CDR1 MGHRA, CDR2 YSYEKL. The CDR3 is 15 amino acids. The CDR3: CASSQDGTEYQPQHF. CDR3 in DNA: TGCGCCAGCAGCCAGGATGGGACAGAATATCAGCCCCAGCATTTT.

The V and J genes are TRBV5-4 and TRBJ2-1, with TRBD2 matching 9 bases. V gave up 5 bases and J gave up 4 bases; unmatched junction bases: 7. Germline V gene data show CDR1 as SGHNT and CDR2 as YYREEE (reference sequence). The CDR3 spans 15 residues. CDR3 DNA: TGTGCCAGCAGTCGGACTCTAGCGGGATACAATGAGCAGTTCTTC. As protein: CASSRTLAGYNEQFF. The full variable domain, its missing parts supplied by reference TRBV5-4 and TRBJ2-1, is ETGVTQSPTHLIKTRGQQVTLRCSSQSGHNTVSWYQQALGQGPQFIFQYYREEENGRGNFPPRFSGLQFPNYSSELNVNALELDDSALYLCASSRTLAGYNEQFFGPGTRLTVL.

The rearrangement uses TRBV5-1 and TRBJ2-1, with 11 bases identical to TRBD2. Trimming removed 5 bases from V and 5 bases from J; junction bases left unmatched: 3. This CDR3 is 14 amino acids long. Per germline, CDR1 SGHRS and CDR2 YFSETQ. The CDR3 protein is CASSKLAGDNEQFF. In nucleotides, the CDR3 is TGCGCCAGCAGTAAACTAGCGGGGGACAATGAGCAGTTCTTC.

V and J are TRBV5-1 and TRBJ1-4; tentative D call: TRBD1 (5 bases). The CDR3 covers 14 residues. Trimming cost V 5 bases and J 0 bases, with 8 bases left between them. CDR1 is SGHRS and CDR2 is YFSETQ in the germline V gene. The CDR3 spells CASRDSTTNEKLFF. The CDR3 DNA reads TGCGCCAGCAGAGACAGTACAACTAATGAAAAACTGTTTTTT.

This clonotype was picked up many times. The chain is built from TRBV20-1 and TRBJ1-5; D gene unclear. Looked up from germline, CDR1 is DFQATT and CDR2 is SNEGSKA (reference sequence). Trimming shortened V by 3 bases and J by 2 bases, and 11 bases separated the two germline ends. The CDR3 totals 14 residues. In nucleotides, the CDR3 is TGCAGTGCTAGTTCGTCGGGAGGCAATCAGCCCCAGCATTTT. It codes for CSASSSGGNQPQHF.

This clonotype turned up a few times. CDR3 sequence: CASSSDRGLLGTEAFF. The CDR3, as DNA: TGCGCCAGCAGCTCAGACAGGGGGCTTTTGGGCACTGAAGCTTTCTTT. The chain joins TRBV5-1 to TRBJ1-1, with TRBD1 matching 10 bases. Germline V lookup: CDR1 SGHRS, CDR2 YFSETQ. CDR3 size: 16 residues. V lost 3 bases and J lost 4; bases outside the gene matches: 9.

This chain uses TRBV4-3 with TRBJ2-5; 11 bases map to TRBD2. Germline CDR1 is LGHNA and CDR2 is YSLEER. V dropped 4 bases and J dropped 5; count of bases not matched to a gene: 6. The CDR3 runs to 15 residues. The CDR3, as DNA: TGCGCCAGCAGCCGTGACAGGACTAGCGGGGAGACCCAGTACTTC. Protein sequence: CASSRDRTSGETQYF.

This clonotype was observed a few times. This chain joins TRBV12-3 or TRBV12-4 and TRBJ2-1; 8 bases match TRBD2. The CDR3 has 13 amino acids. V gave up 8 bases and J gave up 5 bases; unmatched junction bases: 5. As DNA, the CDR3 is TGTGCCAGCGGGCTAGCGGGCCACAATGAGCAGTTCTTC. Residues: CASGLAGHNEQFF.

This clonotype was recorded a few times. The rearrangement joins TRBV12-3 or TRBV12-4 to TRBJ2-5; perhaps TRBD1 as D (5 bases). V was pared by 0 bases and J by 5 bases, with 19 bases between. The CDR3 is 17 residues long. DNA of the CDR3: TGTGCCAGCAGTTTAGCGCTTTGGACACCAAGGGCGGAGACCCAGTACTTC. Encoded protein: CASSLALWTPRAETQYF.

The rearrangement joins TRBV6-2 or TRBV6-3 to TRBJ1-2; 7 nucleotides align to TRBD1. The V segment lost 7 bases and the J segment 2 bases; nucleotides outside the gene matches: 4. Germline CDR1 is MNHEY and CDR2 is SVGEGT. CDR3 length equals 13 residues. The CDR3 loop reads CASIQTGNYGYTF. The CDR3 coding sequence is TGTGCCAGCATCCAGACAGGGAACTATGGCTACACCTTC.

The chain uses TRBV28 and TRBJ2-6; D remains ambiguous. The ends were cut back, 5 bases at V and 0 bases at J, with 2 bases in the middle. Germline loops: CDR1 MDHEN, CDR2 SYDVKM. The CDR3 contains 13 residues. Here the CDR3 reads CASSRSGANVLTF. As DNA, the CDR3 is TGTGCCAGCAGTCGCTCTGGGGCCAACGTCCTGACTTTC.

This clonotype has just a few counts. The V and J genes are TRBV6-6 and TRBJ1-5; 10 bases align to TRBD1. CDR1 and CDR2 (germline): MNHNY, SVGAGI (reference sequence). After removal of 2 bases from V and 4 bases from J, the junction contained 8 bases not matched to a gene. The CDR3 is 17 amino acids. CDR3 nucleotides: TGTGCCAGCAGTTACGAAGCCGGGACAGGGGCTAATCAGCCCCAGCATTTT. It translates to CASSYEAGTGANQPQHF.

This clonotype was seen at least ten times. The CDR3 DNA reads as TGTGCCAGCAGCTATTGGGCCGTGCAAGAGACCCAGTACTTC. Its protein is CASSYWAVQETQYF. The V gene is TRBV7-9, the J gene TRBJ2-5; D not resolved. This CDR3 is 14 amino acids long. Germline V CDR1 and CDR2: SEHNR, FQNEAQ (reference sequence). Trimming took 4 bases from V and 2 from J, leaving 11 bases between them. Combining the CDR3 with reference TRBV7-9 and TRBJ2-5 gives the whole variable domain DTGVSQNPRHKITKRGQNVTFRCDPISEHNRLYWYRQTLGQGPEFLTYFQNEAQLEKSRLLSDRFSAERPKGSFSTLEIQRTEQGDSAMYLCASSYWAVQETQYFGPGTRLLVL.

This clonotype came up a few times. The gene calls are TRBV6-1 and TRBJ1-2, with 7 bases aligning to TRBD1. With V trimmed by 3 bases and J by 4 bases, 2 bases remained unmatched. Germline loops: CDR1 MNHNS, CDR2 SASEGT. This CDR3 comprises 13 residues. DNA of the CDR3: TGTGCCAGCAGTGAGCAGGGGGTCTATGGCTACACCTTC. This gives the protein CASSEQGVYGYTF.

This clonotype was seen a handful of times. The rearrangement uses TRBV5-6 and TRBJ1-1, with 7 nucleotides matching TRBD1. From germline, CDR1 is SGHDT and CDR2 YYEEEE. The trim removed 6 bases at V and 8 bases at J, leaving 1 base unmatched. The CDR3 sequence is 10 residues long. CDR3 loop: CASKDREAFF. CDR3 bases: TGTGCCAGCAAGGACAGGGAAGCTTTCTTT.

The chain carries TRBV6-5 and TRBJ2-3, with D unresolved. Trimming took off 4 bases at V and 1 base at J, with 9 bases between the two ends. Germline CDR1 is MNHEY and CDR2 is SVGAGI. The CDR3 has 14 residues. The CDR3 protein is CASSLTLGTDTQYF. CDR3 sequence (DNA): TGTGCCAGCAGTTTAACGTTGGGCACAGATACGCAGTATTTT.

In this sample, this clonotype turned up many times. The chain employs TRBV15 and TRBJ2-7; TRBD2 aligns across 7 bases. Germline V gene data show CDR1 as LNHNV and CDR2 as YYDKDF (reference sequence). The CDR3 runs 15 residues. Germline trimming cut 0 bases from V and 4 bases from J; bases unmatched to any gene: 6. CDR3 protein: CATSRDRASGYEQYF. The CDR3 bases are TGTGCCACCAGCAGAGATAGGGCTAGCGGTTACGAGCAGTACTTC.

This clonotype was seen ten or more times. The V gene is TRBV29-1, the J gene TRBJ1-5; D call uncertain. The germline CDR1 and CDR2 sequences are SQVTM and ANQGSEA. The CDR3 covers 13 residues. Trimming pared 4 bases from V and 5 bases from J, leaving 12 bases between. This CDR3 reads CSVGFKTDQPQHF. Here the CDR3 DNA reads TGCAGCGTTGGATTTAAAACGGATCAGCCCCAGCATTTT.

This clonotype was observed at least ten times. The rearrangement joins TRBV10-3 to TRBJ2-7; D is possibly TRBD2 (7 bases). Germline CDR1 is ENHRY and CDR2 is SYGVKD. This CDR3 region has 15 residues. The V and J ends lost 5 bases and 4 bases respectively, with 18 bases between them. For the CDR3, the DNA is TGTGCCATCAGTCAGCGGGGACAAAGAGGGTACGAGCAGTACTTC. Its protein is CAISQRGQRGYEQYF.

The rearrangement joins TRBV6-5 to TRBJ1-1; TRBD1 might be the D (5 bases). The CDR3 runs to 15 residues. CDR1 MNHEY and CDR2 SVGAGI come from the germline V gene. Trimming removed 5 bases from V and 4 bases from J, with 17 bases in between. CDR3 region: CASSGPQGVGTEAFF. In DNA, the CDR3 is TGTGCCAGCAGTGGTCCCCAGGGCGTGGGCACTGAAGCTTTCTTT.

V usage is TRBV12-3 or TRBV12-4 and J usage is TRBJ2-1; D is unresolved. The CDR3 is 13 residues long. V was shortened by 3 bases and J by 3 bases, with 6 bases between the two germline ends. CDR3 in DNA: TGTGCCAGCAGTTTTGTGCTCTACAATGAGCAGTTCTTC. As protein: CASSFVLYNEQFF.

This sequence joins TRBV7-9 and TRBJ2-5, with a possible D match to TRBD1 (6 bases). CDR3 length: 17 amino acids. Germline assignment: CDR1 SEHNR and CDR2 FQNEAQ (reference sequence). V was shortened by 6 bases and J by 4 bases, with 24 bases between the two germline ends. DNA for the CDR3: TGTGCCAGCAGTTCAGGCCGGGACACCCAAATTGGAGAGACCCAGTACTTC. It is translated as CASSSGRDTQIGETQYF.